This T cell receptor (beta chain) was sequenced in a study of spatial heterogeneity in lung cancer (dated 2019 in TCRdb). Regarding the research as a whole: Donors were around 69 patients with early-stage, untreated non-small cell lung cancer from the lung TRACERx cohort. Follow-up PBMC samples were sequenced whenever available, and the median time to follow-up was roughly two years after resection. Beta-chain transcripts were consistently detected in greater numbers than alpha-chain transcripts, which likely reflected higher beta-chain transcript abundance. In the raw uncorrected reads, each unique combination of TCR and UMI appeared on average more than ten times. In non-small cell lung cancer, the study quantitatively compared TCR alpha and beta repertoires across several tumor regions, matched nontumor lung, and blood. TCR repertoire features were related to nonsynonymous mutation counts determined by whole-exome sequencing of tumor tissue. At surgery, both alpha and beta chains were TCR-sequenced in over 200 tumor regions, 63 to 65 matched nontumor lung samples and 56 PBMC samples. Study-level results and caveats: Ubiquitous expanded tumor TCRs were detected in blood more often at tumor resection than at routine follow-up. Additional single-cell paired TCR alpha and beta sequencing was considered necessary to confirm, at a functional level, the hypothesis that regional TCRs recognize regional mutations. Only roughly 13 patients were included in the comparisons of baseline and follow-up blood repertoires.

Explained via the paper, the time point label denotes: blood at routine non-recurrence follow-up after resection. Whole RNA extracted from tumor and nontumor lung tissue, or from cryopreserved PBMC samples, was used for TCR sequencing without cell sorting. Only patients with enough RNA available from two or more tumor regions were chosen for TCR sequencing. Receptor amplification or capture employed 5' RACE. Sequencing was performed on a NextSeq 500. In the TCR library protocol, a unique molecular identifier was attached to each TCR cDNA molecule so that PCR and sequencing errors could be corrected. In the paper's pipeline: TCR identification, UMI-based error correction and CDR3 extraction were performed with Decombinator tools. Expanded TCRs were defined as those above a frequency of 2 per 1,000, corresponding to the top 1% of the tumor frequency distribution. Each repertoire was subsampled 100 times to 5,000 TCRs, after which Renyi diversity was computed with the R vegan package. CDR3 similarity networks were built from amino acid triplet string-kernel similarity, with CDR3s being connected when pairwise similarity was above 0.82. TCRdb itself trimmed the public reads at Q25 with fastp, ran MiXCR and retained productive beta chains. Rows are combined by CDR3 protein, so each entry shows the most common genes and DNA. The V and J calls come from TCRdb's annotation, not from the publication. The sample contains about 94,000 distinct CDR3 sequences, around 19% of them found a single time. The leading ten clones occupy just over 20% of the sample.

Comment on this clonotype: It lacks a known antigen. Base qualities are not recorded, but no much larger clone differs from it by a single base.

Its CDR3 holds 14 amino acids, cysteine through phenylalanine. Only the CDR3 portion is preserved as DNA: 42 bases, with reading frame beginning at the first base. V ends up 6 bases short and J 2 bases short, with an unmatched junction base count of 7. Based on the germline V gene (reference sequence), the CDR1 and CDR2 sequences are DFQATT and SNEGSKA. The chain is encoded by TRBV20-1 joined to TRBJ2-1, with 7 central nucleotides matching TRBD1. Sequenced material: PBMCs, taken at follow-up. This TCR came from a male donor with early-stage non-small cell lung cancer. The nucleotide sequence is given as TGCAGTGCAGAAACCGGGACAGCCTACAATGAGCAGTTCTTC. Its coded protein is CSAETGTAYNEQFF.